The 2 T cell receptor beta chains listed next were all sequenced from one sample in a study of T cells in Graves' hyperthyroidism and ophthalmopathy. RNA transcripts provided the source from which TCR beta CDR3 regions were amplified. First-round RT-PCR targeting the TCR CDR3 was performed with the HTBI primer set. TCRdb analysed the multiplex PCR reads with MiXCR anew, one entry per CDR3 protein. The sample has 500,000 to 750,000 distinct CDR3 sequences, 13% to 15% seen once. Sequenced material: blood. The receptors stem from a woman under 30 with Graves' ophthalmopathy.

This clonotype was detected many times. The chain uses TRBV20-1 and TRBJ2-5; the match to TRBD2 covers 7 bases. This CDR3 has 16 residues. Trimming cost V 3 bases and J 5 bases; bases outside gene matches: 15. Germline values: CDR1 DFQATT, CDR2 SNEGSKA (reference sequence). DNA for the CDR3: TGCAGTGCTAGTTTTCCCCAGTTTTCGGGAGGCGAGACCCAGTACTTC. This sequence encodes CSASFPQFSGGETQYF.

The chain joins TRBV6-6 to TRBJ2-1; no reliable D call. Germline CDR1 and CDR2: MNHNY and SVGAGI (reference sequence). V was clipped by 0 bases and J by 5 bases, with 11 bases between them. The CDR3 loop spans 15 amino acids. CDR3 amino acids: CASSYSRARNNEQFF. For the CDR3, the DNA is TGTGCCAGCAGTTACTCGAGAGCTAGAAACAATGAGCAGTTCTTC.